This is a list of T cell receptor beta chains from one sample in a study of tumor and adjacent non-tumor tissue in lung cancer. TCRdb redid the calling of the multiplex PCR reads with MiXCR, one entry per CDR3 protein. The sample lists about 110,000 distinct CDR3 sequences; 60% to 80% were seen once. The material sequenced was lung tumor tissue. The source of these receptors is a woman aged 60 to 75 with non-small cell lung cancer. CDR3s include the opening cysteine and the closing phenylalanine or tryptophan. A D gene is named only where the DNA matches it firmly. Only part of the rows carry a size: once, few, many, or a class if the clone is expanded.

cdr3_aa: CAGSIQGIAFF
cdr3_nt: TGTGCCGGCAGTATTCAGGGGATAGCTTTCTTT
clone_size: .
v_call: TRBV12-3/TRBV12-4
d_call: .
j_call: TRBJ1-1

cdr3_aa: CASSEPQTGVYDYTF
cdr3_nt: TGTGCCAGCAGTGAACCCCAGACAGGGGTCTATGACTACACCTTC
clone_size: once
v_call: TRBV28
d_call: TRBD1
j_call: TRBJ1-2

cdr3_aa: CSTRGGLADPGVNGELFF
cdr3_nt: TGCAGTACTAGAGGTGGACTAGCGGATCCAGGGGTTAACGGGGAGCTGTTTTTT
clone_size: .
v_call: TRBV20-1
d_call: TRBD2
j_call: TRBJ2-2

cdr3_aa: CSIEKGDVRGYTF
cdr3_nt: TGCAGTATTGAAAAGGGGGACGTGCGGGGCTACACCTTC
clone_size: .
v_call: TRBV29-1
d_call: .
j_call: TRBJ1-2

cdr3_aa: CASSPRTSGTGELFF
cdr3_nt: TGTGCCAGCAGCCCCCGGACTAGCGGGACCGGGGAGCTGTTTTTT
clone_size: few
v_call: TRBV11-2
d_call: TRBD2
j_call: TRBJ2-2

cdr3_aa: CASSWRVTLNKQYF
cdr3_nt: TGTGCCAGCAGTTGGCGTGTGACTCTTAACAAGCAGTACTTC
clone_size: .
v_call: TRBV12-3/TRBV12-4
d_call: .
j_call: TRBJ2-7

cdr3_aa: CASSQGDIRGTEAFF
cdr3_nt: TGCGCCAGCAGCCAGGGAGACATCAGAGGGACTGAAGCTTTCTTT
clone_size: many
v_call: TRBV4-1
d_call: .
j_call: TRBJ1-1

cdr3_aa: CASNLCEQYF
cdr3_nt: TGTGCCAGCAACTTATGCGAGCAGTACTTC
clone_size: .
v_call: TRBV11-2
d_call: .
j_call: TRBJ2-7

cdr3_aa: CASSPVAGTNYDYTF
cdr3_nt: TGCGCCAGCAGCCCCGTCGCGGGGACTAACTATGACTACACCTTC
clone_size: .
v_call: TRBV5-1
d_call: .
j_call: TRBJ1-2

cdr3_aa: CSTWGGRADEQFF
cdr3_nt: TGCAGCACCTGGGGGGGGAGGGCCGATGAGCAGTTCTTC
clone_size: once
v_call: TRBV29-1
d_call: TRBD2
j_call: TRBJ2-1

cdr3_aa: CSARQFGTEAFF
cdr3_nt: TGTAGCGCCCGACAGTTCGGCACTGAAGCTTTCTTT
clone_size: .
v_call: TRBV29-1
d_call: .
j_call: TRBJ1-1

cdr3_aa: CASSLTSGGSYEQYF
cdr3_nt: TGTGCCAGCAGCTTGACTAGCGGGGGGTCCTACGAGCAGTACTTC
clone_size: many
v_call: TRBV5-4
d_call: TRBD2
j_call: TRBJ2-7

cdr3_aa: CASSPDRVDTGELFF
cdr3_nt: TGTGCCAGCAGCCCCGACAGGGTTGACACCGGGGAGCTGTTTTTT
clone_size: many
v_call: TRBV6-5
d_call: TRBD1
j_call: TRBJ2-2

cdr3_aa: CASSNQSGTNVLTF
cdr3_nt: TGTGCCAGCAGCAATCAGTCTGGGACCAACGTCTTGACTTTC
clone_size: .
v_call: TRBV11-2
d_call: .
j_call: TRBJ2-6

cdr3_aa: CANSLVNGTETFF
cdr3_nt: TGTGCCAACAGTTTAGTCAACGGCACTGAAACTTTCTTT
clone_size: .
v_call: TRBV12-3/TRBV12-4
d_call: .
j_call: TRBJ1-1

cdr3_aa: CASSSTGKATDTQYF
cdr3_nt: TGTGCCAGCAGCTCCACCGGGAAGGCCACAGATACGCAATATTTT
clone_size: .
v_call: TRBV11-2
d_call: .
j_call: TRBJ2-3

cdr3_aa: CASSQTSKRGGTNRQYF
cdr3_nt: TGTGCCAGCAGTCAGACATCAAAGCGGGGGGGAACAAATAGGCAGTATTTT
clone_size: .
v_call: TRBV4-2
d_call: TRBD2
j_call: TRBJ2-3

cdr3_aa: CASSRDRTEGEQYF
cdr3_nt: TGTGCCAGCAGCCGGGACAGGACAGAGGGAGAGCAGTACTTC
clone_size: .
v_call: TRBV11-2
d_call: TRBD1
j_call: TRBJ2-7

cdr3_aa: CSVESRLPPDTQYF
cdr3_nt: TGCAGCGTTGAATCCCGGCTACCACCAGATACGCAGTATTTT
clone_size: .
v_call: TRBV29-1
d_call: .
j_call: TRBJ2-3

cdr3_aa: CASSLGTAKGEEKLFF
cdr3_nt: TGTGCCAGCAGCCTCGGGACAGCCAAAGGGGAAGAAAAACTGTTTTTT
clone_size: few
v_call: TRBV7-6
d_call: TRBD1
j_call: TRBJ1-4

cdr3_aa: CSGRQANTRELFF
cdr3_nt: TGCAGCGGGCGACAGGCGAATACCAGGGAGCTGTTTTTT
clone_size: .
v_call: TRBV29-1
d_call: .
j_call: TRBJ2-2

cdr3_aa: CASSLVGAIPNIEAFF
cdr3_nt: TGTGCTAGCAGCTTAGTGGGCGCTATCCCGAACATTGAAGCTTTCTTT
clone_size: .
v_call: TRBV11-1
d_call: .
j_call: TRBJ1-1

cdr3_aa: CTSSSSPGNEAFF
cdr3_nt: TGTACCAGTAGCTCTTCGCCCGGGAATGAAGCTTTCTTT
clone_size: .
v_call: TRBV11-2
d_call: .
j_call: TRBJ1-1

cdr3_aa: CAISFGSGSNYGYSF
cdr3_nt: .
clone_size: .
v_call: TRBV11-1
d_call: .
j_call: TRBJ1-2

cdr3_aa: CASTITGVGEQFF
cdr3_nt: TGTGCCAGCACCATAACAGGGGTTGGTGAGCAGTTCTTC
clone_size: many
v_call: TRBV13
d_call: TRBD1
j_call: TRBJ2-1

cdr3_aa: CARSRQTGRDYERYF
cdr3_nt: TGTGCCAGGAGTCGCCAGACAGGGCGAGACTACGAGCGGTACTTC
clone_size: .
v_call: TRBV6-6
d_call: TRBD1
j_call: TRBJ2-7

cdr3_aa: CSARRGAYEQYF
cdr3_nt: TGCAGTGCTAGAAGGGGGGCCTACGAGCAGTACTTC
clone_size: many
v_call: TRBV20-1
d_call: .
j_call: TRBJ2-7

cdr3_aa: CASSQDGQVRYIEQFF
cdr3_nt: TGCGCCAGCAGCCAAGATGGACAGGTTAGGTACATTGAGCAGTTCTTC
clone_size: .
v_call: TRBV4-3
d_call: TRBD1
j_call: TRBJ2-1

cdr3_aa: CASSRLEAFF
cdr3_nt: TGTGCCAGCAGCCGACTTGAAGCTTTCTTT
clone_size: many
v_call: TRBV12-3/TRBV12-4
d_call: .
j_call: TRBJ1-1

cdr3_aa: CASSEGTSVTYEQCF
cdr3_nt: TGCGCCAGCAGCGAAGGGACTAGCGTAACCTACGAGCAGTGCTTC
clone_size: .
v_call: TRBV4-3
d_call: TRBD2
j_call: TRBJ2-7

cdr3_aa: CSAPSGSRGEQYF
cdr3_nt: TGCAGTGCACCAAGCGGGAGTAGGGGCGAGCAGTACTTC
clone_size: many
v_call: TRBV20-1
d_call: TRBD2
j_call: TRBJ2-7

cdr3_aa: CASNSQGPLQGYTF
cdr3_nt: TGTGCCAGCAACTCACAGGGCCCGCTCCAAGGCTACACCTTC
clone_size: .
v_call: TRBV11-1
d_call: .
j_call: TRBJ1-2

cdr3_aa: CASSYPGETDTQYF
cdr3_nt: TGTGCCAGCAGTTACCCGGGAGAGACAGATACGCAGTATTTT
clone_size: many
v_call: TRBV6-2/TRBV6-3
d_call: .
j_call: TRBJ2-3

cdr3_aa: CASSPTPGPMGYDQYF
cdr3_nt: TGTGCCAGCAGCCCGACCCCGGGGCCGATGGGTTACGATCAGTACTTC
clone_size: .
v_call: TRBV5-5
d_call: .
j_call: TRBJ2-7

cdr3_aa: CASSLEGRNSNAGELFF
cdr3_nt: TGTGCCAGCAGTTTAGAGGGGCGCAATTCGAACGCCGGGGAGCTGTTTTTT
clone_size: .
v_call: TRBV28
d_call: .
j_call: TRBJ2-2

cdr3_aa: CASNLPDRPKQFF
cdr3_nt: TGTGCCAGCAACCTTCCAGACAGACCAAAGCAGTTCTTC
clone_size: .
v_call: TRBV28
d_call: .
j_call: TRBJ2-1

cdr3_aa: CAISRERGQPQHF
cdr3_nt: TGTGCCATCTCTCGGGAGAGGGGTCAGCCCCAGCATTTT
clone_size: .
v_call: TRBV11-2
d_call: .
j_call: TRBJ1-5

cdr3_aa: CASSLARKSEAFF
cdr3_nt: TGCGCCAGCAGCTTGGCCAGGAAATCTGAAGCTTTCTTT
clone_size: .
v_call: TRBV5-1
d_call: .
j_call: TRBJ1-1

cdr3_aa: CASSQEGSGRAKDAQFF
cdr3_nt: TGCGCCAGCAGCCAAGAAGGGAGCGGGAGGGCCAAAGATGCGCAGTTTTTT
clone_size: once
v_call: TRBV4-1
d_call: TRBD2
j_call: TRBJ2-3

cdr3_aa: CTSSTLAGRSYEQYF
cdr3_nt: TGTACCAGCAGCACCCTAGCGGGTCGTTCCTATGAGCAGTACTTC
clone_size: few
v_call: TRBV6-2/TRBV6-3
d_call: TRBD2
j_call: TRBJ2-7

cdr3_aa: CASIPSGAPNYGYTF
cdr3_nt: TGTGCCAGCATCCCCTCAGGGGCCCCGAACTATGGCTACACCTTC
clone_size: .
v_call: TRBV12-3/TRBV12-4
d_call: .
j_call: TRBJ1-2

cdr3_aa: CASRRDRGANTQYF
cdr3_nt: TGTGCCAGCAGGCGGGACAGGGGGGCAAATACGCAGTATTTT
clone_size: .
v_call: TRBV6-5
d_call: TRBD1
j_call: TRBJ2-3